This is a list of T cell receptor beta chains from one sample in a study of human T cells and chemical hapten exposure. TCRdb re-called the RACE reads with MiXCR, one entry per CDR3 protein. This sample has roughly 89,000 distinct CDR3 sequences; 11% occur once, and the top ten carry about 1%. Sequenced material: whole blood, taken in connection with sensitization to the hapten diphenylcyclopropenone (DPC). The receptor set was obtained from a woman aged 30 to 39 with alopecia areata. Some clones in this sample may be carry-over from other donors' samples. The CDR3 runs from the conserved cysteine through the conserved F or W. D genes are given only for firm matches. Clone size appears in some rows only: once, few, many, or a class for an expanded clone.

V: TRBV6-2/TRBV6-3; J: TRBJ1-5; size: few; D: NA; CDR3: CASSYTAYSNQPQHF; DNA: TGTGCCAGCAGTTATACAGCTTATAGCAATCAGCCCCAGCATTTT
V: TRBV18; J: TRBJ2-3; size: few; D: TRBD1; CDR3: CASSPRQGSTDTQYF; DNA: TGTGCCAGCTCACCACGACAGGGCTCCACAGATACGCAGTATTTT
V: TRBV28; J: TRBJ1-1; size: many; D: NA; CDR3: CASWGRAVRRGRTEAFF; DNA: TGTGCCAGCTGGGGAAGGGCGGTCCGGCGGGGTAGGACTGAAGCTTTCTTT
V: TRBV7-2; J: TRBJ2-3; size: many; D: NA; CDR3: CASSPGLITDTQYF; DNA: TGTGCCAGCAGCCCCGGACTAATCACAGATACGCAGTATTTT
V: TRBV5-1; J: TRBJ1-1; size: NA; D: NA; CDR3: CASSPDRPSEAFF; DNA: TGCGCCAGCAGCCCCGACAGGCCATCTGAAGCTTTCTTT
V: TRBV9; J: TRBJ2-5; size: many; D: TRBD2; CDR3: CASSPQTGLVSETQYF; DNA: TGTGCCAGCAGCCCACAAACTGGACTAGTCTCAGAGACCCAGTACTTC
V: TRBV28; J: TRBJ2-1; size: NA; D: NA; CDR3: CASSFVDGSPVTAEQFF; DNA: TGTGCCAGCAGTTTTGTTGACGGCTCGCCCGTTACAGCTGAGCAGTTCTTC
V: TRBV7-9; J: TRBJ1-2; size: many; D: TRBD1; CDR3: CASSFGQGVNYGYTF; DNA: TGTGCCAGCAGCTTCGGACAGGGCGTTAACTATGGCTACACCTTC
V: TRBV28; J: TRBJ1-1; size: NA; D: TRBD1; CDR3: CASGDRGAFF; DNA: TGTGCCAGCGGGGACAGGGGGGCTTTCTTT
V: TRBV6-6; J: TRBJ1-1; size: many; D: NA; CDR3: CASSPGAGEAFF; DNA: TGTGCCAGCAGTCCCGGGGCTGGGGAAGCTTTCTTT
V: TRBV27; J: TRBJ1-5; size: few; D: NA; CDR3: CASSWTASNQPQHF; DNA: TGTGCCAGCAGTTGGACAGCTTCCAATCAGCCCCAGCATTTT
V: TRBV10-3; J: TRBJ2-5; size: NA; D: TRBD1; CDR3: CAVSTGTDQQETQYF; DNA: TGTGCCGTATCGACCGGGACAGACCAACAAGAGACCCAGTACTTC
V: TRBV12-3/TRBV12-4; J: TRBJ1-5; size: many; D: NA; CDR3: CASSENSNQPQHF; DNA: TGTGCCAGCAGTGAGAATAGCAATCAGCCCCAGCATTTT
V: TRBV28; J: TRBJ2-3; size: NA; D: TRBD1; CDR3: CASSTGVDTQYF; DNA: TGTGCCAGCAGTACAGGGGTAGATACGCAGTATTTT
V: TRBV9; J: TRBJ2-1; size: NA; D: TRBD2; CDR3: CASSVKREGNEQFF; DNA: TGTGCCAGCAGCGTTAAGCGGGAGGGCAATGAGCAGTTCTTC
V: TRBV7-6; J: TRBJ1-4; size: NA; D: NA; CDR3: CASSFGSTNEKLFF; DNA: TGTGCCAGCAGCTTTGGTTCAACTAATGAAAAACTGTTTTTT
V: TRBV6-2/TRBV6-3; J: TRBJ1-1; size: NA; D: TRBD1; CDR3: CASSHLRDRGRWTEAFF; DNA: TGTGCCAGCAGCCACCTACGGGACAGGGGGCGATGGACTGAAGCTTTCTTT
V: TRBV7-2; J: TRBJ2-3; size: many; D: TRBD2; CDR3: CASTMIAGGGDTQYF; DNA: TGTGCCAGCACCATGATAGCGGGGGGTGGAGATACGCAGTATTTT
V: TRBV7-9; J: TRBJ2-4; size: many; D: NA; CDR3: CASSLGANTGQLAKNIQYF; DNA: TGTGCCAGCAGCTTAGGGGCGAATACAGGCCAGCTAGCCAAAAACATTCAGTACTTC
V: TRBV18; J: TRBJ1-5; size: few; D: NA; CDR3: CASSASIGGNQPQHF; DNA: TGTGCCAGCTCAGCCTCGATTGGGGGCAATCAGCCCCAGCATTTT
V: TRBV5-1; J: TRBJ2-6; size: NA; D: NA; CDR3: CASSLGLDTGLTF; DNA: TGCGCCAGCAGCCTCGGACTGGACACCGGCCTGACTTTC
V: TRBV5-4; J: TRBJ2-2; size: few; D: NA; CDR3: CASTNPPREGTGELFF; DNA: TGTGCCAGCACCAACCCCCCCAGGGAAGGCACCGGGGAGCTGTTTTTT
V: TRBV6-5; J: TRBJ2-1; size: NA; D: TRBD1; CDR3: CASSYQGAGEQFF; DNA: TGTGCCAGCAGTTATCAGGGGGCCGGAGAGCAGTTCTTC
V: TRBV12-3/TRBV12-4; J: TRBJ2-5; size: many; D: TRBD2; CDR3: CASSPRASGKETQYF; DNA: TGTGCCAGCAGTCCCCGGGCTAGCGGGAAGGAGACCCAGTACTTC
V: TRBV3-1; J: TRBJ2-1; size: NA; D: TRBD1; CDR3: CASSQADRPYNEQFF; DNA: TGTGCCAGCAGCCAAGCGGACAGGCCCTACAATGAGCAGTTCTTC
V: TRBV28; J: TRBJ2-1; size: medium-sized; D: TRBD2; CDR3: CATSSALGGRVFEQFF; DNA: TGTGCCACCAGTTCCGCTCTTGGCGGGAGGGTTTTTGAGCAGTTCTTC